The 21 T cell receptor beta chains presented below share a single source sample, sequenced in a study of T cell responses to AZD1222 COVID-19 vaccine. Only in-frame clones appear in the TCRdb table, and some are missing; sequencing was by immunoSEQ multiplex PCR. The repertoire holds around 170,000 clones, with 85% to 95% as singletons. The sequences come from peripheral blood, collected 28 days after the second AZD1222 dose. The source is an adult who received the AZD1222 COVID-19 vaccine.

The chain joins TRBV4-2 to TRBJ2-7, with D possibly matching TRBD2 (6 bases). Trimming took off 1 base at V and 0 bases at J, with 10 bases between the two ends. Germline V gene lookup returns CDR1 LGHNA and CDR2 YNFKEQ. The CDR3 consists of 15 residues. The CDR3: CASSQGGGSSYEQYF. The CDR3 nucleotides are TGTGCCAGCAGCCAAGGCGGAGGGAGCTCCTACGAGCAGTACTTC.

The chain recombines TRBV18 with TRBJ1-6; 8 positions agree with TRBD1. The germline gives CDR1 KGHSH, CDR2 LQKENI. V was pared by 3 bases and J by 0 bases, with 7 bases of the junction left unmatched. The CDR3 loop spans 18 amino acids. Here the CDR3 reads CASSPMTGASSYNSPLHF. CDR3 DNA sequence: TGTGCCAGCTCACCTATGACAGGGGCGAGCTCCTATAATTCACCCCTCCACTTT.

The rearrangement uses TRBV2 and TRBJ1-3; TRBD1 matches 7 bases. V was clipped by 3 bases and J by 4 bases; unmatched bases: 6. This CDR3 has 15 amino acids. From germline, CDR1 is SNHLY and CDR2 FYNNEI. DNA of the CDR3: TGTGCCAGCAGTGAGACGACAGGGAACGGAAACACCATATATTTT. Encoded protein: CASSETTGNGNTIYF.

The chain uses TRBV12-3 or TRBV12-4 and TRBJ1-1; D not certain. CDR3 length: 12 amino acids. V was cut by 3 bases and J by 7 bases, with 9 bases left in between. The CDR3 is CASSFATNEAFF. The CDR3 coding sequence is TGTGCCAGCAGTTTTGCAACGAATGAAGCTTTCTTT.

The chain joins TRBV5-4 to TRBJ2-5; D unclear. CDR1 and CDR2 from the germline V gene are SGHNT and YYREEE (reference sequence). Trimming removed 3 bases at V and 3 bases at J, with 12 bases between. The CDR3 spans 14 residues. CDR3 nucleotides: TGTGCCAGCAGCTCTGACCCGGGTGAAGAGACCCAGTACTTC. It encodes CASSSDPGEETQYF.

This clone was seen more than once but under ten times. V gene TRBV19 combines with J gene TRBJ2-7, with TRBD1 matching over 11 bases. The V gene's germline CDR1 is LNHDA and CDR2 SQIVND (reference sequence). CDR3 size: 14 residues. Trimming at V came to 3 bases and at J to 7 bases, leaving 5 bases not matched to a gene. This CDR3 is CASSIRDRGAEQYF. The CDR3 region has the DNA TGTGCCAGTAGTATCCGGGACAGGGGGGCGGAGCAGTACTTC.

The chain uses TRBV11-2 and TRBJ1-1; 7 nucleotides line up with TRBD1. CDR1 SGHAT and CDR2 FQNNGV come from the germline V gene. The CDR3 extends over 12 amino acids. J lost 11 bases, V lost 5 bases, and 8 bases had no gene match. The CDR3 spells CASSQNDRVAFF. The CDR3 bases are TGTGCCAGCAGCCAGAACGACAGGGTCGCTTTCTTT.

This clone has more than one count but fewer than ten. The gene calls are TRBV3-1 (or the pseudogene TRBV3-2) and TRBJ2-7; D unresolved. Trimming pared 3 bases from V and 4 bases from J, leaving 10 bases between. Germline values: CDR1 LGHDT, CDR2 YNNKEL (reference sequence). This CDR3 is built from 13 residues. The CDR3 loop is CASSHPVGYEQYF. CDR3 coding DNA: TGTGCCAGCAGCCATCCCGTCGGTTACGAGCAGTACTTC.

V and J are TRBV5-1 and TRBJ2-3; D is possibly TRBD2 (6 bases). Looked up from germline, CDR1 is SGHRS and CDR2 is YFSETQ. The V gene lost 4 bases and the J gene lost 6 bases, with 18 bases spanning the gap. The CDR3 totals 15 residues. CDR3 nucleotides: TGCGCCAGCAGCCCCCCTGGAGGGTTAAGTGATACGCAGTATTTT. Protein product: CASSPPGGLSDTQYF.

The chain is built from TRBV15 and TRBJ2-7; no firm D call. CDR1 is LNHNV, CDR2 YYDKDF, per germline (reference sequence). This CDR3 is built from 13 residues. Trimming removed 5 bases from V and 3 bases from J, with 11 bases in between. CDR3 residues: CATSPEVLYEQYF. CDR3 nucleotide sequence: TGTGCCACCAGCCCCGAGGTCCTCTACGAGCAGTACTTC.

CDR3 DNA sequence: TGTGCCAGCAGCTCTGGCTTCCTGGGTAATGAAAAACTGTTTTTT. This gives the protein CASSSGFLGNEKLFF. This chain connects TRBV11-2 to TRBJ1-4; D call uncertain. The CDR3 contains 15 residues. The V gene's germline CDR1 is SGHAT and CDR2 FQNNGV. V was clipped by 4 bases and J by 4 bases, with 13 bases between them. The entire variable domain, with the rest obtained from reference TRBV11-2 and TRBJ1-4, is as follows: EAGVAQSPRYKIIEKRQSVAFWCNPISGHATLYWYQQILGQGPKLLIQFQNNGVVDDSQLPKDRFSAERLKGVDSTLKIQPAKLEDSAVYLCASSSGFLGNEKLFFGSGTQLSVL.

The rearrangement joins TRBV18 to TRBJ2-1; 7 nucleotides match TRBD1. The germline CDR1 and CDR2 sequences are KGHSH and LQKENI. The CDR3 extends over 15 amino acids. With 1 base clipped from V and 3 bases from J, the junction kept 3 bases outside the gene matches. The DNA for the CDR3 is TGTGCCAGCTCACCACGGACAGGAGACTACAATGAGCAGTTCTTC. Protein sequence: CASSPRTGDYNEQFF.

The CDR3 loop is CASSQEGRSYEQYF. CDR3 in DNA: TGTGCCAGCAGCCAAGAAGGCAGGTCCTACGAGCAGTACTTC. This chain uses TRBV3-1 (or the pseudogene TRBV3-2) with TRBJ2-7; D uncertain. Deletions cut 0 bases from V and 1 base from J, with 7 bases between. The germline CDR1 and CDR2 sequences are LGHDT and YNNKEL (reference sequence). The CDR3 is 14 amino acids.

The chain has TRBV12-3 or TRBV12-4 and TRBJ2-5; 8 bases are shared with TRBD1. The CDR3 length is 13 residues. V lost 9 bases, J lost 3 bases, and 6 bases stayed unmatched. In DNA, the CDR3 is TGTGCCAGTGGGCAGGGGGCGGAAGAGACCCAGTACTTC. It codes for CASGQGAEETQYF.

A few counts support this clone. The sample holds other DNA sequences that translate to the same CDR3. The chain couples TRBV12-3 or TRBV12-4 to TRBJ2-5; the D is unclear. V lost 4 bases to trimming and J lost 0 bases, with 0 bases between them. The CDR3 consists of 11 residues. The CDR3: CASSYQETQYF. CDR3 nucleotide sequence: TGTGCCAGCAGTTACCAAGAGACCCAGTACTTC.

The chain links TRBV6-2 or TRBV6-3 to TRBJ1-1; D gene uncertain. This CDR3 contains 12 residues. V shed 2 bases and J shed 1 base, with 2 bases lying between them. From germline, CDR1 is MNHEY and CDR2 SVGEGT. The CDR3 loop is CASSYQNTEAFF. Written as DNA, the CDR3 is TGTGCCAGCAGTTACCAGAACACTGAAGCTTTCTTT.

Remarks on this clone: The sample carries other DNA sequences with the same CDR3. V usage is TRBV28 and J usage is TRBJ1-1; the D is unclear. The V and J ends lost 3 bases and 0 bases respectively, with 5 bases between them. Germline V gene data show CDR1 as MDHEN and CDR2 as SYDVKM. There are 13 residues in the CDR3. CDR3 residues: CASSLTVNTEAFF. In DNA form, the CDR3 reads TGTGCCAGCAGTTTGACGGTGAACACTGAAGCTTTCTTT.

V usage is TRBV19 and J usage is TRBJ1-2; 7 bases agree with TRBD1. Unmatched junction bases numbered 3, after V lost 3 bases and J lost 5 bases. The V gene's germline CDR1 is LNHDA and CDR2 SQIVND (reference sequence). This CDR3 has 13 residues. CDR3 in amino acids: CASSIGDRYGYTF. The DNA of the CDR3 is TGTGCCAGTAGTATCGGGGACAGATATGGCTACACCTTC.

CDR3 residues: CATSPNSVHQPQHF. The CDR3 DNA sequence: TGTGCCACCAGCCCAAACTCGGTTCATCAGCCCCAGCATTTT. The chain employs TRBV15 and TRBJ1-5; D gene uncertain. CDR3 length: 14 residues. Per the germline V gene, CDR1 is LNHNV and CDR2 is YYDKDF (reference sequence). Trimming pared 5 bases from V and 5 bases from J, leaving 13 bases between.

The chain recombines TRBV6-6 with TRBJ2-5; possibly TRBD1 for D (5 bases). The CDR3 length is 13 residues. The V and J ends lost 5 bases and 0 bases respectively, with 7 bases between them. In germline, CDR1 is MNHNY, CDR2 SVGAGI (reference sequence). The CDR3 region is CASSGAYQETQYF. The CDR3 bases are TGTGCCAGCAGTGGGGCGTACCAAGAGACCCAGTACTTC.

This chain connects TRBV28 to TRBJ2-4; weak D call: TRBD1 (6 bases). The CDR3 length is 16 residues. Germline V CDR1 and CDR2: MDHEN, SYDVKM. V lost 5 bases to trimming and J lost 3 bases, with 17 bases between them. CDR3 nucleotide sequence: TGTGCCAGCAGTGAGACAGGAATCGGCGTCAAAAACATTCAGTACTTC. Translated, it gives CASSETGIGVKNIQYF.